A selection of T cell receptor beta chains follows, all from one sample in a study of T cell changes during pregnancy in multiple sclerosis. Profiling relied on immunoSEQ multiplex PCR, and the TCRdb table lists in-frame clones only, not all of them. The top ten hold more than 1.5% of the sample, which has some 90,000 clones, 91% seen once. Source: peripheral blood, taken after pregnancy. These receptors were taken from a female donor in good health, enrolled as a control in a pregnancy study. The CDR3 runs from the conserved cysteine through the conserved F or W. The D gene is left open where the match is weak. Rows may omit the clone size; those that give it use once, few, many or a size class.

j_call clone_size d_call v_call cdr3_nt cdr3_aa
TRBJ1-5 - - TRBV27 TGTGCCAGCAGTTTAACAGGGACCCCCAATCAGCCCCAGCATTTT CASSLTGTPNQPQHF
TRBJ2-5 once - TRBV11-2 TGTGCCAGCAGCTTAGCGGGGTGGGGTGAGACCCAGTACTTC CASSLAGWGETQYF
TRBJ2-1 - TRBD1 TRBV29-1 TGCAGCGCCCGAAGGACAGGGGGCAATGAGCAGTTCTTC CSARRTGGNEQFF
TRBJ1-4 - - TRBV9 TGTGCCAGCAGCAATTCGGAAAAACTGTTTTTT CASSNSEKLFF
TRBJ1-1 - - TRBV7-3 TGTGCCAGCAGCGGAAAAGGGGACAAGACTGAAGCTTTCTTT CASSGKGDKTEAFF
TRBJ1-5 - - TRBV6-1 TGTGCCAGCAGTGAAACACAGAATCGGCCCCAGCATTTT CASSETQNRPQHF
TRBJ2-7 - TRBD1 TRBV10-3 TGTGCCATCAGTGAGGGGAGAACAGGGGTGGTCTTCTACGAGCAGTACTTC CAISEGRTGVVFYEQYF
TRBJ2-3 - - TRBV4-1 TGCGCCAGCAGCCAAGGTCGGAGTAGCGACGATACGCAGTATTTT CASSQGRSSDDTQYF
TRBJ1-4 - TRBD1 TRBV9 TGTGCCAGCAGCCAGACAGGGGTCGGGGAAAAACTGTTTTTT CASSQTGVGEKLFF
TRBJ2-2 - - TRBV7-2 TGTGCCAGCAGCTTGGGACTTCCCACCGGGGAGCTGTTTTTT CASSLGLPTGELFF
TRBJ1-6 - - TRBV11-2 TGTGCCAGCAGCGGATTAGACTACTCCTATAATTCACCCCTCCACTTT CASSGLDYSYNSPLHF
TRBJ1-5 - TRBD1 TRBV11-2 TGTGCCAGCAGCTTACAAGCGGGACAGGGGGCACCGAGCCAGCCCCAGCATTTT CASSLQAGQGAPSQPQHF
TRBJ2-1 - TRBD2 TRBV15 TGTGCCACCAGCAGGACGGCGGGGGTCGTGTACAATGAGCAGTTCTTC CATSRTAGVVYNEQFF
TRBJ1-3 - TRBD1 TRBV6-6 TGTGCCAGCAGTTACGGAAGCAGGGGGGCTGGAAACACCATATATTTT CASSYGSRGAGNTIYF
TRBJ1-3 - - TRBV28 TGTGCCAGCAGGCTAAAACAGGGACTACGTGGAAACACCATATATTTT CASRLKQGLRGNTIYF
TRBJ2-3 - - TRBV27 TGTGCCAGCAGTTTAAGCGCAGGGAGGAGTAGCACAGATACGCAGTATTTT CASSLSAGRSSTDTQYF